These 3 T cell receptor beta chains were sequenced from one sample in a study of blood T cell repertoires in COVID-19 (dated by TCRdb to between 2020 and 2021). The library was made by the immunoSEQ multiplex PCR assay. Not all clones reach the TCRdb copy of this immuneACCESS table, which keeps in-frame sequences only. Checked studies attribute under half of the gap to unresolved V genes and leave the rest unexplained. Counted in this sample were around 70,000 clones; around three quarters of them appeared once. The ten largest clones add up to about 26% of the sample. Material: peripheral blood. The receptor set was obtained from a man aged 55 to 70 with active or convalescent COVID-19.

This chain links TRBV19 with TRBJ1-5; no reliable D call. The CDR3 runs to 14 residues. Germline-derived CDR1 and CDR2 are LNHDA and SQIVND (reference sequence). The V gene lost 5 bases and the J gene lost 5 bases, with 13 bases spanning the gap. The CDR3 coding sequence is TGTGCCAGTAGTCCCGAAACACAATATCAGCCCCAGCATTTT. Translating gives CASSPETQYQPQHF.

The V gene is TRBV15, the J gene TRBJ1-1, with D unclear. Trimming stripped 0 bases from V and 1 base from J, with 12 bases between. CDR3 length: 16 amino acids. CDR1 and CDR2 from the germline V gene are LNHNV and YYDKDF (reference sequence). Written as DNA, the CDR3 is TGTGCCACCAGCAGAGAAGGACTTGATCCGAACACTGAAGCTTTCTTT. Translation: CATSREGLDPNTEAFF.

V gene TRBV5-1 combines with J gene TRBJ2-2; D is ambiguous. CDR3 length: 12 amino acids. V dropped 5 bases and J dropped 4 bases, with 6 bases sitting between them. Germline-derived CDR1 and CDR2 are SGHRS and YFSETQ. Here the CDR3 DNA reads TGCGCCAGCAGTACGGGCACCGGGGAGCTGTTTTTT. Its translation: CASSTGTGELFF.